This entry is about one T cell receptor (beta chain). As yet, its antigen is unknown. The sample is drawn from a study of cytomegalovirus exposure and HLA in healthy donors. Across the whole study: Out of roughly 170 million T cells, an earlier analysis found around 110 million unique TCR beta sequences in total. Notes on the study in general: Many donors shared some public TCRs, even though most TCR sequences were rare. In most subjects, TCR beta sequences reportedly gave accurate predictions of HLA-A and HLA-B alleles. The likely explanation for a cluster of highly shared sequence variants was sequencing artifact.

The study ran its PCR with 60 Vbeta and 13 Jbeta primers. Only in-frame clones appear in the TCRdb table, and some are missing; sequencing was by immunoSEQ multiplex PCR. The sample records around 150,000 clones, roughly 83% being singletons. This receptor was taken from a woman between 18 and 29 years old in good health and CMV-seronegative. Sequencing was done on a sample of PBMCs.

The CDR3 DNA follows: TGTGCCAGCAGTCGACAGGGTTGGGAAGCTTTCTTT. Protein: CASSRQGWEAFF. V is TRBV6-5 and J is TRBJ1-1, with 7 bases fitting TRBD1. Germline CDR1 MNHEY, CDR2 SVGAGI. After removal of 5 bases from V and 8 bases from J, the junction contained 5 bases not matched to a gene. The CDR3 covers 12 residues.